A single sample is the source of the 4 T cell receptor beta chains below, sequenced in a study of preoperative IRX-2 immunotherapy in early breast cancer. Treatment: preoperative locoregional IRX-2 cytokine immunotherapy. The repertoire was sequenced with immunoSEQ multiplex PCR; TCRdb's copy has only in-frame clones and lacks some. The data show approximately 27,000 clones, 75% to 85% seen once. Sequenced here: lymph node tissue, sampled after IRX-2 immunotherapy. The receptors derive from a human donor with breast cancer.

The V gene is TRBV11-3, the J gene TRBJ1-2; no firm D call. The germline CDR1 and CDR2 sequences are SGHNT and YENEEA. V gave up 5 bases and J gave up 2 bases, with 12 bases separating them. CDR3 length: 14 residues. This CDR3 reads CASSPSIENYGYTF. Written as DNA, the CDR3 is TGTGCCAGCAGCCCGTCGATAGAAAACTATGGCTACACCTTC.

The chain links TRBV18 to TRBJ1-4, with D maybe TRBD1 (6 bases). V was shortened by 1 base and J by 6 bases, with 15 bases between the two germline ends. The CDR3 sequence is 16 residues long. The germline V gene encodes CDR1 KGHSH and CDR2 LQKENI. The CDR3 DNA reads TGTGCCAGCTCACCACGTTTGGGGGGGCTGGATGAAAAACTGTTTTTT. Amino acids: CASSPRLGGLDEKLFF.

The chain carries TRBV18 and TRBJ2-1; unclear D gene. V was trimmed by 2 bases and J by 4 bases, leaving 6 bases between them. The germline V gene has CDR1 KGHSH and CDR2 LQKENI. The CDR3 runs 13 residues. CDR3 nucleotide sequence: TGTGCCAGCTCACCAGCCAGTTACAATGAGCAGTTCTTC. Its protein product is CASSPASYNEQFF.

This clone occurred once. V gene TRBV28 combines with J gene TRBJ1-5; D is undetermined. Per germline, CDR1 MDHEN and CDR2 SYDVKM. The CDR3 spans 12 residues. Trimming took off 2 bases at V and 9 bases at J, with 8 bases between the two ends. The CDR3 DNA is TGTGCCAGCAGTTTAGCCGCCTTGCCCCAGCATTTT. Translation: CASSLAALPQHF.